This passage covers 20 T cell receptor beta chains from one sample sequenced in a study of blood T cell repertoires in COVID-19 (dated by TCRdb to about 2020). The library relied on the immunoSEQ multiplex PCR assay. TCRdb retrieved this table from immuneACCESS and kept in-frame rearrangements only. Not all clones are present; in checked studies, unresolved V genes account for under half, and no reason is known for the remainder. This sample gives 200,000 to 300,000 clones in total; around 90% of them show up just once. Around 0.9% of the sample goes to the ten largest clones. Sequenced material: peripheral blood. The receptors come from a man aged 30 to 45 with COVID-19, enrolled during active disease.

This clone was found once. The DNA of the CDR3 is TGTGCCAGCAGCGTAGCTACTAGCGGGCTCACAGATACGCAGTATTTT. It translates to CASSVATSGLTDTQYF. The V call is TRBV9, the J call TRBJ2-3; 9 nucleotides align to TRBD2. There are 16 residues in the CDR3. V lost 0 bases and J lost 2; bases outside the gene matches: 4. The germline CDR1 and CDR2 sequences are SGDLS and YYNGEE.

The chain recombines TRBV6-5 with TRBJ1-4, with 10 positions matching TRBD1. The CDR3 length is 15 residues. Germline CDR1 is MNHEY and CDR2 is SVGAGI. The ends lost 6 bases at V and 5 bases at J; junction bases unmatched: 6. The CDR3 DNA sequence: TGTGCCAGCAGCGGAAGACAGGGGGCAAATGAAAAACTGTTTTTT. Encoded protein: CASSGRQGANEKLFF.

This clone was recorded only once. The genes are TRBV27 and TRBJ2-5; possible D gene TRBD2, 5 bases. Trimming took off 6 bases at V and 1 base at J, with 9 bases between the two ends. The CDR3 contains 13 residues. CDR1 and CDR2 from the germline V gene are MNHEY and SMNVEV (reference sequence). The CDR3 reads CASRDAGQETQYF. The CDR3 DNA follows: TGTGCCAGCAGAGACGCGGGCCAAGAGACCCAGTACTTC.

This chain connects TRBV27 to TRBJ1-2, with D perhaps TRBD1 (6 bases). The CDR3 extends over 13 amino acids. Germline CDR1 MNHEY, CDR2 SMNVEV (reference sequence). V was trimmed by 2 bases and J by 8 bases, leaving 12 bases between them. CDR3 DNA: TGTGCCAGCAGTTTACTACCAGGGGACGGCTACACCTTC. Translation: CASSLLPGDGYTF.

V is TRBV20-1 and J is TRBJ2-7, with a tentative D call TRBD1 (6 bases). The CDR3 is 14 residues long. Germline values: CDR1 DFQATT, CDR2 SNEGSKA (reference sequence). V shed 3 bases and J shed 0 bases, with 12 bases lying between them. The CDR3 sequence: CSASRGIDSYEQYF. CDR3 coding DNA: TGCAGTGCTAGTAGGGGGATCGACTCCTACGAGCAGTACTTC.

Here the CDR3 DNA reads TGTGCCAGCAGTGAACTATTGGGGCAGGGGCGTTCTAACTATGGCTACACCTTC. Translated: CASSELLGQGRSNYGYTF. The V call is TRBV6-1, the J call TRBJ1-2; D might be TRBD1 (6 bases). The CDR3 has 18 amino acids. The germline V gene encodes CDR1 MNHNS and CDR2 SASEGT. The germline V and J ends were trimmed by 2 bases and 0 bases, with 19 bases remaining between them.

The CDR3 reads CASSGHRGSYEQYF. CDR3 DNA: TGTGCCAGCAGCGGACACAGGGGATCCTACGAGCAGTACTTC. This chain links TRBV7-9 with TRBJ2-7; 7 positions match TRBD1. The J segment lost 1 base and the V segment lost 5 bases, leaving 5 bases of the junction unmatched. The CDR3 consists of 14 residues. Germline V gives CDR1 SEHNR, CDR2 FQNEAQ (reference sequence).

The CDR3 loop reads CASSLDLADYNEQFF. The DNA for the CDR3 is TGTGCCAGCAGCTTAGATCTAGCGGATTACAATGAGCAGTTCTTC. The chain uses TRBV7-6 and TRBJ2-1; 7 bases align to TRBD2. Germline V gene sequence: CDR1 SGHVS, CDR2 FNYEAQ. This CDR3 is 15 amino acids long. V trimming: 1 base; J trimming: 4 bases; junction bases outside the gene matches: 4.

The chain combines TRBV19 with TRBJ2-7, with 10 nucleotides matching TRBD2. CDR1 and CDR2 from the germline V gene are LNHDA and SQIVND (reference sequence). This CDR3 spans 16 amino acids. The trim removed 1 base at V and 2 bases at J, leaving 5 bases unmatched. The CDR3 bases are TGTGCCAGTAGTATAGGCGGACTAGCGGCGCCCTACGAGCAGTACTTC. This codes for CASSIGGLAAPYEQYF.

The V call is TRBV7-9, the J call TRBJ1-2; D remains unclear. The V end lost 1 base, the J end lost 4 bases, and 7 bases lay between the germline ends. Germline CDR1 SEHNR, CDR2 FQNEAQ (reference sequence). There are 13 residues in the CDR3. As DNA, the CDR3 is TGTGCCAGCAGCTTAGGAGGTGCCTATGGCTACACCTTC. This gives the protein CASSLGGAYGYTF.

The V call is TRBV10-3, the J call TRBJ2-1, with 13 bases identical to TRBD2. The germline V gene encodes CDR1 ENHRY and CDR2 SYGVKD. The J segment lost 1 base and the V segment lost 4 bases, leaving 4 bases of the junction unmatched. The CDR3 extends over 17 amino acids. CDR3 loop: CAISATSGGASYNEQFF. The CDR3 DNA follows: TGTGCCATCAGTGCCACTAGCGGGGGGGCATCCTACAATGAGCAGTTCTTC.

The V gene is TRBV19, the J gene TRBJ2-3, with 11 bases aligning to TRBD2. The CDR3 spans 14 residues. Germline assignment: CDR1 LNHDA and CDR2 SQIVND (reference sequence). V was clipped by 6 bases and J by 7 bases; unmatched bases: 6. In DNA form, the CDR3 reads TGTGCCAGTAGAGGTAGCGGGGGGGCGTATACGCAGTATTTT. It yields the protein CASRGSGGAYTQYF. The full variable domain, completed using reference TRBV19 and TRBJ2-3, is DGGITQSPKYLFRKEGQNVTLSCEQNLNHDAMYWYRQDPGQGLRLIYYSQIVNDFQKGDIAEGYSVSREKKESFPLTVTSAQKNPTAFYLCASRGSGGAYTQYFGPGTRLTVL.

There are a few counts of this clone. The V call is TRBV9, the J call TRBJ2-3, with 7 bases fitting TRBD2. The CDR3 extends over 15 amino acids. Germline CDR1 reads SGDLS; CDR2 reads YYNGEE. Trimming at V came to 4 bases and at J to 4 bases, leaving 9 bases not matched to a gene. This chain's CDR3 is CASSPAGRAPDTQYF. The CDR3 DNA sequence: TGTGCCAGCAGCCCAGCGGGAAGAGCCCCAGATACGCAGTATTTT.

The V and J genes are TRBV4-2 and TRBJ2-1; weak D call: TRBD1 (5 bases). CDR3 length: 15 amino acids. Looked up from germline, CDR1 is LGHNA and CDR2 is YNFKEQ. The V and J ends lost 0 bases and 4 bases respectively, with 10 bases between them. This chain's CDR3 is CASSQDGDRYNEQFF. DNA of the CDR3: TGTGCCAGCAGCCAAGATGGTGACAGATACAATGAGCAGTTCTTC.

The rearrangement links TRBV6-1 to TRBJ1-1; D is perhaps TRBD1 (5 bases). V lost 3 bases to trimming and J lost 2 bases, with 10 bases between them. This CDR3 has 14 amino acids. Per germline, CDR1 MNHNS and CDR2 SASEGT. Here the CDR3 reads CASSEFGTNTEAFF. The CDR3 DNA is TGTGCCAGCAGTGAGTTTGGGACTAACACTGAAGCTTTCTTT.

V usage is TRBV5-4 and J usage is TRBJ1-1; the D is unclear. Germline CDR1 SGHNT, CDR2 YYREEE (reference sequence). The ends were cut back, 0 bases at V and 2 bases at J, with 8 bases in the middle. This CDR3 comprises 14 residues. The CDR3 loop is CASSLEQHNTEAFF. As DNA, the CDR3 is TGTGCCAGCAGCTTGGAACAGCACAACACTGAAGCTTTCTTT.

This rearrangement joins TRBV7-9 to TRBJ2-1, with a tentative D call TRBD1 (6 bases). The germline V gene has CDR1 SEHNR and CDR2 FQNEAQ (reference sequence). The CDR3 has 14 amino acids. Trimming took off 2 bases at V and 7 bases at J, with 12 bases between the two ends. DNA for the CDR3: TGTGCCAGCAGCTTACAACTTACAGGGAATGAGCAGTTCTTC. The encoded protein is CASSLQLTGNEQFF.

V usage is TRBV5-6 and J usage is TRBJ2-1, with a tentative D call TRBD2 (6 bases). Germline loops: CDR1 SGHDT, CDR2 YYEEEE. This CDR3 is 16 amino acids long. The V end was cut by 1 base, the J end by 1 base, with 12 bases between. For the CDR3, the DNA is TGTGCCAGCAGCTTGCGGGACTCCTTATCCTACAATGAGCAGTTCTTC. This codes for CASSLRDSLSYNEQFF.

CDR3 region: CSASSGVDEKLFF. CDR3 bases: TGCAGTGCTAGTTCGGGGGTTGATGAAAAACTGTTTTTT. J is TRBJ1-4 and V is TRBV20-1, with TRBD1 as a possible D gene (5 bases). Germline V gene data show CDR1 as DFQATT and CDR2 as SNEGSKA (reference sequence). There are 13 residues in the CDR3. Trimming pared 3 bases from V and 6 bases from J, leaving 11 bases between.

V and J are TRBV9 and TRBJ1-2; no reliable D call. CDR1 and CDR2 from the germline V gene are SGDLS and YYNGEE. CDR3 length equals 14 residues. V dropped 0 bases and J dropped 4 bases, with 10 bases sitting between them. The CDR3 sequence is CASSVDPDTYGYTF. Here the CDR3 DNA reads TGTGCCAGCAGCGTAGACCCAGATACCTATGGCTACACCTTC.